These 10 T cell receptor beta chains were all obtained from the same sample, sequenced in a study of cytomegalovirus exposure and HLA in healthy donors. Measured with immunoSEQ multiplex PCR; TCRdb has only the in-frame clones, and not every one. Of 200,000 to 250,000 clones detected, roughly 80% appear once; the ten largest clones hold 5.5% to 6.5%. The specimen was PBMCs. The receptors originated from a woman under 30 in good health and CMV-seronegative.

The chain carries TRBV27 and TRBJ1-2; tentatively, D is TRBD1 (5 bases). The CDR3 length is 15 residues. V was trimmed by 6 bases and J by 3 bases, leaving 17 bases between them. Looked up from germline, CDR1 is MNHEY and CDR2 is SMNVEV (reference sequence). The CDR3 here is CASRAKGIGDYGYTF. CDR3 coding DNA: TGTGCCAGCAGGGCGAAGGGGATAGGGGACTATGGCTACACCTTC.

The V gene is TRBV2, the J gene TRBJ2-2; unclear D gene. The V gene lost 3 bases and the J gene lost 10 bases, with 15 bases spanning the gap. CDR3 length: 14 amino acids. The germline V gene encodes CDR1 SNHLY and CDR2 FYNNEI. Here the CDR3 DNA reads TGTGCCAGCAGTGAGGGCCAGTTGCCTGAGGAGCTGTTTTTT. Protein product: CASSEGQLPEELFF. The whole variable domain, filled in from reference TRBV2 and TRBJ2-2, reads EPEVTQTPSHQVTQMGQEVILRCVPISNHLYFYWYRQILGQKVEFLVSFYNNEISEKSEIFDDQFSVERPDGSNFTLKIRSTKLEDSAMYFCASSEGQLPEELFFGEGSRLTVL.

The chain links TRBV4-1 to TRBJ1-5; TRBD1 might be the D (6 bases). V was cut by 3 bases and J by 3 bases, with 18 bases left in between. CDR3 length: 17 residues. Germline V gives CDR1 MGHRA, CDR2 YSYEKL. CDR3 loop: CASSHWRGGGINQPQHF. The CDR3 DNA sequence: TGCGCCAGCAGCCATTGGCGAGGGGGGGGAATCAATCAGCCCCAGCATTTT.

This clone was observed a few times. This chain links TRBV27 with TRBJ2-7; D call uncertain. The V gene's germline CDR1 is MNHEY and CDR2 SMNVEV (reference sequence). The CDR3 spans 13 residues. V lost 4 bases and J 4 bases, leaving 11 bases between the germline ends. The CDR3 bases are TGTGCCAGCAGTTCCCGGTCTAGGTACGAGCAGTACTTC. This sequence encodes CASSSRSRYEQYF.

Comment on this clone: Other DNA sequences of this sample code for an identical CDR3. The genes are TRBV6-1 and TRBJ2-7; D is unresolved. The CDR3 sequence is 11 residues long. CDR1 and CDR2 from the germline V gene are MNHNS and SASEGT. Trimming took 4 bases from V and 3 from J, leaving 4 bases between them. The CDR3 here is CASSAYYEQYF. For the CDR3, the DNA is TGTGCCAGCAGTGCATACTACGAGCAGTACTTC.

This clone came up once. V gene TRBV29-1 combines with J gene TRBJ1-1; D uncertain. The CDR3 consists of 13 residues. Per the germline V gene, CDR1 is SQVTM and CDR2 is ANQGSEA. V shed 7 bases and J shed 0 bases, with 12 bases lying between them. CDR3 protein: CSASEVVNTEAFF. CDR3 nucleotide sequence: TGCAGCGCATCCGAGGTGGTGAACACTGAAGCTTTCTTT. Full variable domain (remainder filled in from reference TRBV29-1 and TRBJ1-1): SAVISQKPSRDICQRGTSLTIQCQVDSQVTMMFWYRQQPGQSLTLIATANQGSEATYESGFVIDKFPISRPNLTFSTLTVSNMSPEDSSIYLCSASEVVNTEAFFGQGTRLTVV.

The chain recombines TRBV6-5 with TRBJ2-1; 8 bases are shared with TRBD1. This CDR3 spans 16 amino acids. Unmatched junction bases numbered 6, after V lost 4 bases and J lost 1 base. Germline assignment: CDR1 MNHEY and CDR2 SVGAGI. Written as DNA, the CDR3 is TGTGCCAGCAGTTCACAGGGGGTCCGGTCCTACAATGAGCAGTTCTTC. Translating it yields CASSSQGVRSYNEQFF.

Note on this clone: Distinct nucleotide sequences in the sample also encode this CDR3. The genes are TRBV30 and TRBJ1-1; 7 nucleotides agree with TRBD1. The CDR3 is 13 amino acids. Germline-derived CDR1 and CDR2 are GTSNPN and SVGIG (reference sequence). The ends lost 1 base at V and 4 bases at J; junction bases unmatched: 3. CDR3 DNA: TGTGCCTGGAGTGGACAGGGAGGCACTGAAGCTTTCTTT. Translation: CAWSGQGGTEAFF. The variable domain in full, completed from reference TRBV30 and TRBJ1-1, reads SQTIHQWPATLVQPVGSPLSLECTVEGTSNPNLYWYRQAAGRGLQLLFYSVGIGQISSEVPQNLSASRPQDRQFILSSKKLLLSDSGFYLCAWSGQGGTEAFFGQGTRLTVV.

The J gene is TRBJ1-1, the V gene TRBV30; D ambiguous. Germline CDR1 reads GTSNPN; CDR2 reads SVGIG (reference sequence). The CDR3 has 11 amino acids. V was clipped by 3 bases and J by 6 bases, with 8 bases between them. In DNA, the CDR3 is TGTGCCTGGAGGCGGCCCGCTGAAGCTTTCTTT. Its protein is CAWRRPAEAFF.

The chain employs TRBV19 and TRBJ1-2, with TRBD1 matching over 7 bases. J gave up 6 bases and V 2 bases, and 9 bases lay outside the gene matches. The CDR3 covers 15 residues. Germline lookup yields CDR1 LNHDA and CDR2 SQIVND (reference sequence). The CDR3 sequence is CASSIYPGQIDGYTF. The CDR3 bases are TGTGCCAGTAGTATATATCCGGGACAGATCGATGGCTACACCTTC.